The clone carrying this T cell receptor beta chain was seen only a few times. The antigen is unknown. Time point specified: patch test 2, 6 weeks after DPC sensitization. Described treatment: therapeutic diphenylcyclopropenone sensitization with weekly scalp DPC. Study processing details: Across samples, TCR counts had a median of about 92,000 and ranged from about 23,224 to 700,000. TCRdb re-called the RACE reads with MiXCR, one entry per CDR3 protein. The V and J calls were determined by TCRdb, not by the authors. This table has fewer than 150,000 distinct CDR3 sequences, 12% appearing once. The data originate from a study of human T cells and chemical hapten exposure. The CDR3 spans 14 residues. V was clipped by 0 bases and J by 6 bases; unmatched bases: 3. Per the germline V gene, CDR1 is SGHRS and CDR2 is YFSETQ. Study-level results: Expanded TCRs were compared with controls, and the expanded TCRs formed significantly more large CDR3 similarity clusters. Donors had alopecia, so their immune response may differ from healthy people's.

The source material was whole blood, sampled in connection with sensitization to the hapten diphenylcyclopropenone (DPC). The genes are TRBV5-1 and TRBJ2-3; TRBD2 matches at 8 bases. The origin of this receptor is a woman between 45 and 60 years old with alopecia areata. Some clones in this sample may be carry-over from other donors' samples. CDR3 in DNA: TGCGCCAGCAGCTTGGCGGGAGGGCCCGATACGCAGTATTTT. Translating gives CASSLAGGPDTQYF.